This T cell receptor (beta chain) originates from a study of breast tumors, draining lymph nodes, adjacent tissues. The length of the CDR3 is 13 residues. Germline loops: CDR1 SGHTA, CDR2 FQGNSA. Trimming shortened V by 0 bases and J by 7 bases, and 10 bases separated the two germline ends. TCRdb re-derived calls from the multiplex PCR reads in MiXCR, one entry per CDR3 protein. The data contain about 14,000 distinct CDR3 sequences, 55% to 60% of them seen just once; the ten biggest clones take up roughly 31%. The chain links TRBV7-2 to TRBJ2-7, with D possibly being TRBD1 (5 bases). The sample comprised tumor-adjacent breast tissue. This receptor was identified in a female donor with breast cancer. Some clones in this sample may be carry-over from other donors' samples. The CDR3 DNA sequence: TGTGCCAGCAGCTTAGCGCGACAGAGAGAGCAGTACTTC. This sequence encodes CASSLARQREQYF.